This TCR beta chain was identified in a study of blood T cells in healthy people across ages (dated by TCRdb to between 2015 and 2017). Concerning the study at large: In model experiments, roughly one uniquely barcoded TCR beta cDNA molecule per two T cells was captured by template switching. To track age-related changes in TCR beta repertoire diversity, the study relied on deep sequencing normalized with unique cDNA molecular identifiers. The donors were split into four age groups: young (average around 17 years), middle-aged (nearly 40), aged (about 56) and long-lived (under 90). To avoid experimental bias, donors of different ages were distributed randomly across sequencing lanes. Using the same blood draw, the study looked at two additional independent replicas of 1 million unique cDNA reads for two donors, one aged 18 to 30 and the other aged 80 or older. The paper's findings and limits, for the study overall: Compared with the aged group, the long-lived group had more naive CD4+ T cells, fewer expanded clones and increased TCR diversity, suggesting age selection. As age increased, observed TCR beta diversity per million T cells dropped in a roughly linear way, and a significant reduction was already evident by age about 40. Because the CMV infection status of the donors was unknown, age-related changes in expanded clonotypes may potentially have been confounded. Total diversity estimates from one million sequenced T cells were considered lower bounds and underestimates. There was a strong correlation between observed TCR beta diversity and the percentage of naive T cells measured by flow cytometry. Conclusive comparison of naive and antigen-experienced compartments was prevented by the profiling of bulk unsorted PBMCs.

Libraries were built with 5' RACE. A second PCR of roughly 6 to 11 cycles was performed with a sample-barcoded 5' primer and a J-beta primer mix. A template-switch 5' adaptor carrying 12 random nucleotides introduced a unique molecular identifier onto each TCR beta cDNA molecule. At least 3 million CDR3-containing paired-end reads were obtained from each sample. The Mint cDNA synthesis kit, primed by a TRBC-specific oligonucleotide, was used to synthesize first-strand cDNA from all RNA. Following uracil-DNA glycosylase treatment, all cDNA underwent a first 18-cycle PCR with the universal primers M1SS and BC2_uni_R. From the authors' description of their analysis: For normalization, 1 million high-quality reads were randomly selected from each sample, with every read carrying a distinct molecular identifier. Instead of being binned into consensus sequences, reads with shared molecular identifiers were discarded. CDR3 identification, clonotype clustering and error correction used MiTCR with a Q25 quality threshold and the strictest error-elimination algorithm. A nonparametric unseen species model using Euler transformation provided a lower-bound estimate of total TCR beta diversity. The raw public data were reprocessed by TCRdb itself: fastp quality trimming at Q25, MiXCR clonotype calling, in-frame beta chains only. Here each entry gathers all rows of one CDR3 protein and keeps the most common genes and DNA. TCRdb assigned the V and J calls; the authors' analysis was not used. Present in this sample are around 1,900,000 distinct CDR3 sequences, approximately 40% of which were seen just once. The ten largest account for 20% to 25% of the sample.

V drops 8 bases and J drops 5 bases, leaving 21 bases in between. Reading the germline V gene gives CDR1 KGHSH and CDR2 LQKENI. The CDR3 sequence holds 15 residues, the cysteine and phenylalanine included. The entry retains the CDR3 DNA only, 45 bases that are in frame from base 1. The roughly 37 donors, aged about 6 to 95 years, were systemically healthy Caucasian individuals from Russia. Each donor gave 9.5 to 10 milliliters of peripheral blood, drawn into EDTA-treated Vacutainer tubes. Ficoll-Paque density-gradient centrifugation was used to isolate PBMCs, with at least 7 million per sample. Trizol reagent was used to extract total RNA from PBMCs, with at least 6 micrograms per sample. For every donor, flow cytometry on a PBMC aliquot measured the percentage of naive CD45RAhigh/CD27high T cells. Only a few counts were recorded for this clonotype. No antigen is known for it. Qualities for individual bases were not recorded, and no much larger clone is one base off.

The clonotype was recovered from a human donor in good health. The specimen was blood. The V and J segments used are TRBV18 and TRBJ1-1; the D segment cannot be called with confidence. Here is the DNA: TGTGCCAGCACCGAGTTCAGTGGTAGTGTAACTGAAGCTTTCTTT. This gives the protein CASTEFSGSVTEAFF.